The entry below describes one TCR beta chain. The sample originates from a study of technical replicates of blood from a few donors. Here immunoSEQ multiplex PCR was the method, and the copy in TCRdb shows in-frame clones only, minus some. The repertoire consists of some 84,000 clones, with roughly 90% occurring once and the leading ten covering 0.39%. V lost 6 bases to trimming and J lost 4 bases; unmatched junction nucleotides: 8. Germline-derived CDR1 and CDR2 are MNHNY and SVGAGI (reference sequence). CDR3 length equals 14 residues. The chain joins TRBV6-6 to TRBJ2-5, with 7 bases fitting TRBD2. Sequencing was done on a sample of T cells isolated from PBMCs. This sequence was found in a human donor in good health. As DNA, the CDR3 is TGTGCCAGCAGAGGGGCGCGGGAGTTAGAGACCCAGTACTTC. It encodes CASRGARELETQYF.